This is a list of T cell receptor beta chains from one sample in a study of cytomegalovirus exposure and HLA in healthy donors. Profiled with immunoSEQ multiplex PCR; TCRdb holds only in-frame clones, not every one. The repertoire holds over 150,000 clones, with about 82% as singletons. The sample consisted of PBMCs. Receptors were obtained from a woman in her 30s in good health and CMV-seropositive. CDR3s leave out the opening cysteine and the closing phenylalanine or tryptophan.

V	J	CDR3
TRBV10-3	TRBJ2-3	AISSLDTQY
TRBV10-3	TRBJ2-3	AISESPQAGEDTQY
TRBV5-4	TRBJ2-1	ASSPRQDYNEQF
TRBV7-9	TRBJ1-1	ASSPLWNTEAF
TRBV18	TRBJ1-2	ASSQTRGHGYT
TRBV19	TRBJ1-5	ASRVEFQPQH
TRBV2	TRBJ1-1	ASSDEWTEAF
TRBV5-1	TRBJ2-3	ASRGAGGPNTQY
TRBV5-1	TRBJ1-4	ASSLFAGPGNEKLF
TRBV10-3	TRBJ1-2	AISALGGITQGT
TRBV21-1	TRBJ2-2	ASREASNTGELF
TRBV2	TRBJ2-5	ASLGTSGGGTQY
TRBV19	TRBJ2-3	ASSSSGGGRRADTQY
TRBV7-6	TRBJ2-3	ASSSWTSGGFDTQY
TRBV27	TRBJ2-7	ASSLSMTSVSYEQY
TRBV11-1	TRBJ2-7	ASSLARGTGGAQY
TRBV7-2	TRBJ1-2	ASSFRGGEYGYT
TRBV5-5	TRBJ2-5	ASSLNPGETQY
TRBV4-3	TRBJ2-1	ASSRQAGAGGPNEQF
TRBV6-1	TRBJ1-2	ASTFYYGYT
TRBV28	TRBJ2-5	ASSLLQGRETQY
TRBV28	TRBJ1-1	ASSLTPTGGGFAF
TRBV7-2	TRBJ1-1	ASSLATGNTEAF
TRBV6-6	TRBJ1-1	ASSAQATGGGSEAF
TRBV27	TRBJ2-7	AITLRRVKVQY
TRBV5-4	TRBJ2-5	ASSLDRGQETQY
TRBV7-9	TRBJ2-7	ASSGVGGEQY
TRBV7-9	TRBJ1-1	SSSSTGNTEAF
TRBV2	TRBJ1-1	ASSESVNTEAF
TRBV19	TRBJ2-1	ASSRRSANEQF
TRBV9	TRBJ2-3	ASSAPGQLTDTQY
TRBV27	TRBJ2-5	ASSLWGEETQY
TRBV4-1	TRBJ2-7	ASSLLLGEQY
TRBV28	TRBJ1-5	ASSLRFDQPQH
TRBV7-8	TRBJ1-4	ASSSGSGTNSEKLF
TRBV6-5	TRBJ1-1	ASSRTGGISEAF
TRBV4-2	TRBJ2-7	ASSQERSGGLYEQY
TRBV5-1	TRBJ2-1	ASSPNSGLSSYNEQF
TRBV19	TRBJ1-2	ASSPFTGTTNYGYT
TRBV7-2	TRBJ1-4	ASSPPDRGRKLF
TRBV2	TRBJ1-4	ASSETGGNEKLF
TRBV6-4	TRBJ2-4	ATNRGGADIQY
TRBV7-2	TRBJ2-2	ASSLASQGYTGELF
TRBV9	TRBJ2-2	ASSVGQPNTGELF
TRBV6-6	TRBJ1-1	ASIDRGRGGTEAF
TRBV29-1	TRBJ2-1	SADHQGNEQF
TRBV7-2	TRBJ2-5	ASSLSLAGVETQY
TRBV2	TRBJ1-2	ASDERSGAPRGYT
TRBV6-5	NA	ASSSPGQGEYEQY
TRBV18	TRBJ1-6	ASSPQATGTNSPLH
TRBV4-3	TRBJ2-3	ASSARLAGRTDTQY
TRBV19	TRBJ2-1	ASSPGRQGPYNEQF
TRBV7-9	TRBJ1-5	ASSLSSSNQPQH
TRBV7-2	TRBJ1-5	ASSLTASNQPQH
TRBV25-1	TRBJ2-7	ASSEFGSGSLSYEQY